This T cell receptor beta chain was sequenced during a study of blood T cell repertoires in COVID-19 (dated by TCRdb to 2019 to 2021). Concerning the study at large: Collaborator samples came from the United States, Italy and Spain and covered acute and convalescent phases of COVID-19. The prospective study material was composed of cDNA or gDNA derived from T cells, B-cell-depleted T cells, or PBMCs. Deeply sampled blood TCRbeta repertoires from subjects exposed to, actively infected with, or recovered from COVID-19 were included in the dataset. The repertoires were released in a freely available public database intended as a resource for research on the immune response to SARS-CoV-2. Samples came from the ongoing ImmuneRACE study (first 160 participants) plus 1,254 subjects from 6 global collaborators. Nearly every sample came with metadata listing a de-identified subject ID, COVID-19 status, age in years and sex. HLA class I and class II types, where available, came from metadata supplied by the sample provider rather than from assay-based typing. The paper's findings and limits, for the study overall: How much clinical and demographic metadata was included differed by source and by participant, and the metadata was provided uncurated.

Participants in the prospective study were enrolled through a virtual design, were aged roughly 18 to 95 years, and lived in roughly 24 United States geographic areas. Cohort assignment in the prospective study relied on participant-reported clinical history from a screening survey and a study questionnaire. Recovered participants in ImmuneRACE Cohort 3 were defined by two consecutive negative NP/OP PCR tests, clearance by a healthcare professional, or resolution of symptoms. Mobile phlebotomists in the prospective study collected whole blood, serum and a nasopharyngeal or oropharyngeal swab from every participant. Prospective study participants could optionally give additional blood draws and questionnaires over a roughly two-month period. Blood samples from the prospective study were shipped frozen or at room temperature prior to DNA extraction. With respect to this clone: This receptor's antigen is unknown. The record has no base qualities; no much larger clone is one base away.

The immunoSEQ Assay, a bias-controlled multiplex PCR, was used to amplify TCRbeta CDR3 regions from genomic DNA. From the authors' description of their analysis: Within the assay, amplification of reference gene primers was used to estimate how many nucleated cells each sample contained. To quantify the absolute abundance of each unique TCRbeta CDR3 rearrangement, sequence reads were collapsed and filtered. For each sample, productive Simpson clonality was calculated as the square root of Simpson's diversity index across productive rearrangements. This immuneACCESS table, as held by TCRdb, lists in-frame sequences with V and J called but not all clones. Of the missing ones, under half trace to an unresolved V gene in checked studies; the others have no known cause. V and J calls plus clone size are reproduced from that table; the DNA served to infer D and trimming. The sample data list about 300,000 clones, and 86% of these were observed just once. Together, the top ten hold around 4.6% of the sample.

The TCR was taken from a man between 25 and 39 years old who had recovered from COVID-19. Specimen: PBMCs or T cells enriched from blood (not recorded which).

The DNA sequence is TGTGCCAGCAGACAGGGAGCTGAAGCTTTCTTT. Its protein product is CASRQGAEAFF. The chain employs TRBV6-5 and TRBJ1-1, and the D gene may be TRBD1, 6 bases matching. For CDR1 and CDR2, the germline V gene lists MNHEY and SVGAGI. There are 11 amino acids in the CDR3, from cysteine to phenylalanine inclusive. CDR3 DNA only is kept here, 33 bases in frame from base 1. A distance of 8 bases separates the germline ends of V and J, which lose 6 bases and 6 bases respectively.